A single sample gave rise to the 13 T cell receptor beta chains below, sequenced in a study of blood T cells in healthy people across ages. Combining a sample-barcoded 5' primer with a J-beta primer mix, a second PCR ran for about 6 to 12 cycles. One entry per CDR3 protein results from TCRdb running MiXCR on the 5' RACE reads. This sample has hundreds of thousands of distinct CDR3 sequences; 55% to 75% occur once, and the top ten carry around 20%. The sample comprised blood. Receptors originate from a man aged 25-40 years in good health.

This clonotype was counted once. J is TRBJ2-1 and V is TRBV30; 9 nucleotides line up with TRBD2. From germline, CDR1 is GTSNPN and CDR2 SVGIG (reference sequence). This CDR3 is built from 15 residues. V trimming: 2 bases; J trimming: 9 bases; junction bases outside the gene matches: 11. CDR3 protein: CAWSTGLAPWGEQFF. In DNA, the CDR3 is TGTGCCTGGAGTACAGGACTAGCGCCTTGGGGTGAGCAGTTCTTC.

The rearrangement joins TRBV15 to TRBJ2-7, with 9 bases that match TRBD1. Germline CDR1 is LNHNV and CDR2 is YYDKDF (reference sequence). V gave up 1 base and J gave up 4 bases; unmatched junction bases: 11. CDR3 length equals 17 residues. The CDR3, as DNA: TGTGCCACCAGCAGAGGCTTTAGGTCCGGACAGGGGTACGAGCAGTACTTC. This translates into CATSRGFRSGQGYEQYF.

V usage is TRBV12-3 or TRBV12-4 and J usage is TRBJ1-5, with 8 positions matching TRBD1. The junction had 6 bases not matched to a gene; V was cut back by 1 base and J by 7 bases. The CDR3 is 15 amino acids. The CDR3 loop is CASSLDTGGRQPQHF. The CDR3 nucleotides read TGTGCCAGCAGTTTAGATACAGGGGGGAGGCAGCCCCAGCATTTT.

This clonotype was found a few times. For the CDR3, the DNA is TGCAGCGTCGTACGACTAGCGGGCCTATACAATGAGCAGTACTTC. Residues: CSVVRLAGLYNEQYF. The chain has TRBV29-1 and TRBJ2-7; 10 nucleotides agree with TRBD2. J was trimmed by 7 bases and V by 6 bases; bases with no gene match: 15. The germline CDR1 and CDR2 sequences are SQVTM and ANQGSEA. This CDR3 region has 15 residues.

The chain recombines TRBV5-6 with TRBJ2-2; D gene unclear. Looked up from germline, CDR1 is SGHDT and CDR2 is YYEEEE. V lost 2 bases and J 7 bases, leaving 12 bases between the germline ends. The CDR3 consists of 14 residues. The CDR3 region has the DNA TGTGCCAGCAGCTTACGCAGCTACGGCGGGGAGCTGTTTTTT. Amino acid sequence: CASSLRSYGGELFF.

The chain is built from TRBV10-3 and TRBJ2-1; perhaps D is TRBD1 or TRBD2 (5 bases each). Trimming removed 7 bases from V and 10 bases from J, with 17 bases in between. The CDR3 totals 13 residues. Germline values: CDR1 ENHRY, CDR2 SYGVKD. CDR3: CAINNGGWGEQFF. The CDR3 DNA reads TGTGCCATCAATAATGGGGGTTGGGGGGAGCAGTTCTTC.

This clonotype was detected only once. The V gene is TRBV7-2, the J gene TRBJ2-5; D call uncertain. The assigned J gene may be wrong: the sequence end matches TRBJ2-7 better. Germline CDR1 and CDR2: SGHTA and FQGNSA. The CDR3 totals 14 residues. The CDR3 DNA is TGTGCCAGCAGCTTCGATCGCGGATATAGCGAGCAGTACTTC. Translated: CASSFDRGYSEQYF.

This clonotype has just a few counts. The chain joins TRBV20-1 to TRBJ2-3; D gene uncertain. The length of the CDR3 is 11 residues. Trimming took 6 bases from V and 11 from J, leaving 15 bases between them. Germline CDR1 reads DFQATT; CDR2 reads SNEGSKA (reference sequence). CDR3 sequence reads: CSAEEAPRQYF. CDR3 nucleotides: TGCAGTGCAGAGGAAGCGCCACGGCAGTATTTT.

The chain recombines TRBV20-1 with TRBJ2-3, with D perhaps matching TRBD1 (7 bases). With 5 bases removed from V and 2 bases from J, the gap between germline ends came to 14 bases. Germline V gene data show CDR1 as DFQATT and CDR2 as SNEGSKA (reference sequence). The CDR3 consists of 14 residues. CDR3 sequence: CSAGGTAFTDTQYF. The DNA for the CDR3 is TGCAGTGCTGGAGGGACAGCGTTCACAGATACGCAGTATTTT.

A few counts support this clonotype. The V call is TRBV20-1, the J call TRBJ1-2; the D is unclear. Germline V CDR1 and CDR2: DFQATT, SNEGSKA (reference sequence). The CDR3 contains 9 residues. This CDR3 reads CTLWYGYTF. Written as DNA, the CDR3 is TGCACCCTGTGGTATGGCTACACCTTC.

CDR3 residues: CASRSQGADTQYF. CDR3 in DNA: TGTGCCAGCCGCAGCCAGGGAGCAGATACGCAGTATTTT. V usage is TRBV25-1 and J usage is TRBJ2-3; either TRBD1 or TRBD2 may fit D (5 bases each). The V and J ends lost 8 bases and 4 bases respectively, with 13 bases between them. Germline V gene sequence: CDR1 MGHDK, CDR2 SYGVNS. CDR3 length equals 13 residues.

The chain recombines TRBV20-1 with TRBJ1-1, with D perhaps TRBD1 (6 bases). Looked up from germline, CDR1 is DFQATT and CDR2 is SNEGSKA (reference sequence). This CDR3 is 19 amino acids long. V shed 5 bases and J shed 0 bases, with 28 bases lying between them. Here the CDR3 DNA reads TGCAGTGCTCCTCCTTTCCGGGCTGGGGGCGACCCACTGAACACTGAAGCTTTCTTT. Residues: CSAPPFRAGGDPLNTEAFF.

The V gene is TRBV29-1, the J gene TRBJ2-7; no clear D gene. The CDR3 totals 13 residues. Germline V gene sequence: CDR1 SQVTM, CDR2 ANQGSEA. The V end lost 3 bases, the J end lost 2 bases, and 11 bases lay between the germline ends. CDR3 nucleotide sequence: TGCAGCGTTGAGGACCGCACCACCTACGAGCAGTACTTC. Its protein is CSVEDRTTYEQYF.